The rows below give T cell receptor beta chains drawn from one sample of a study of blood T cell repertoires in COVID-19. Some clones are missing from TCRdb's copy, which holds only in-frame ones; the method was immunoSEQ multiplex PCR. The repertoire holds around 170,000 clones, with approximately 81% as singletons. Sequencing input: PBMCs or T cells enriched from blood (not recorded which). The receptors originated from a woman between 45 and 60 years old who had recovered from COVID-19. The CDR3 runs from the conserved cysteine through the conserved F or W. The D gene is left open where the match is weak. Clone size, where shown, is once, few, many, or a class for clones that have expanded.

NA | TRBJ2-7 | TRBD1 | 15 | TRBV18 | TGTGCCAGCTCACCTCGGACAGGGGGGGTCGACGAGCAGTACTTC | CASSPRTGGVDEQYF
NA | TRBJ1-6 | NA | 13 | TRBV3-1/TRBV3-2 | TGTGCCAGCAGCCAAGGCATACAGTCACCCCTCCACTTT | CASSQGIQSPLHF
NA | TRBJ2-1 | TRBD2 | 16 | TRBV7-8 | TGTGCCAGCAGCTCAGCAGGACTAGCGGGGGCTAGTGAGCAGTTCTTC | CASSSAGLAGASEQFF
many | TRBJ1-5 | NA | 15 | TRBV28 | TGTGCCAGCGTTGTGGCGGGGACGGGCAATCAGCCCCAGCATTTT | CASVVAGTGNQPQHF
NA | TRBJ2-7 | NA | 13 | TRBV25-1 | TGTGCCAGCAGTGAGGCAGGTTCCTACGAGCAGTACTTC | CASSEAGSYEQYF
NA | TRBJ2-5 | TRBD1 | 15 | TRBV5-8 | TGTGCCAGCAACCCGACAGGGGCGGTAAAGGAGACCCAGTACTTC | CASNPTGAVKETQYF
NA | TRBJ1-6 | NA | 13 | TRBV12-3/TRBV12-4 | TGTGCCAGCAGTTTCAAGCGGGATTCACCCCTCCACTTT | CASSFKRDSPLHF
NA | TRBJ1-2 | TRBD1 | 15 | TRBV7-9 | TGTGCCAGCAGCTTAGGGGACAGAAGACATTATGGCTACACCTTC | CASSLGDRRHYGYTF
NA | TRBJ1-1 | TRBD1 | 13 | TRBV14 | TGTGCCAGCAGCCAACTTGGACAGGGCATTGCTTTCTTT | CASSQLGQGIAFF
few | TRBJ2-7 | NA | 14 | TRBV7-8 | TGTGCCAGCAGCTTAGGGGACATCTACTACGAGCAGTACTTC | CASSLGDIYYEQYF
many | TRBJ1-5 | TRBD1 | 16 | TRBV27 | TGTGCCAGCAGTTTATTGGGACAGGATCTTAATCAGCCCCAGCATTTT | CASSLLGQDLNQPQHF
NA | TRBJ2-7 | TRBD2 | 14 | TRBV13 | TGTGCCAGCAGCTTGACTAGCCCAAACTACGAGCAGTACTTC | CASSLTSPNYEQYF
few | TRBJ1-1 | NA | 13 | TRBV19 | TGTGCCAGTACCTCAGGGGCTAACACTGAAGCTTTCTTT | CASTSGANTEAFF
once | TRBJ2-2 | TRBD1 | 16 | TRBV25-1 | TGTGCCAGCAGTAGACCGGGACAGGGGGACACCGGGGAGCTGTTTTTT | CASSRPGQGDTGELFF
once | TRBJ1-4 | NA | 12 | TRBV7-8 | TGTGCCAGCAGCTTAAGTACAGGAAAACTGTTTTTT | CASSLSTGKLFF
NA | TRBJ2-1 | NA | 12 | TRBV3-1/TRBV3-2 | TGTGCCAGCAGCCAAGTAATAAATGAGCAGTTCTTC | CASSQVINEQFF
NA | TRBJ2-1 | TRBD2 | 14 | TRBV16 | TGTGCCAGCAGCGACGGGACTAGCGTGCATGAGCAGTTCTTC | CASSDGTSVHEQFF
NA | TRBJ1-1 | TRBD1 | 13 | TRBV5-1 | TGCGCCAGCAGCTGGACAGGGAGCACTGAAGCTTTCTTT | CASSWTGSTEAFF